The 28 T cell receptor beta chains given below trace back to one sample, sequenced in a study of blood T cell repertoires in COVID-19 (dated by TCRdb to the early 2020s). The library was produced with the immunoSEQ multiplex PCR assay. Sourced from immuneACCESS, this table was stored by TCRdb with only in-frame sequences that have V and J called. A share of the clones is absent; for the studies checked, an unresolved V gene accounts for under half, and the remainder has no known explanation. The sample table shows over 110,000 clones, and roughly 80% are seen once. The ten largest clones capture about 3.5% of the sample. The sequenced material came from peripheral blood. The receptors derive from a man in his 70s who had recovered from COVID-19.

The chain recombines TRBV20-1 with TRBJ1-6, with 9 bases matching TRBD1. Germline-derived CDR1 and CDR2 are DFQATT and SNEGSKA (reference sequence). The CDR3 has 15 amino acids. The V segment lost 3 bases and the J segment 6 bases; nucleotides outside the gene matches: 6. The CDR3: CSASVAGQGNSPLHF. Here the CDR3 DNA reads TGCAGTGCTAGTGTGGCGGGACAGGGTAATTCACCCCTCCACTTT.

The chain links TRBV12-5 to TRBJ2-3, with 9 positions matching TRBD1. Trimming took 6 bases from V and 4 from J; bases not matched to a gene: 2. The CDR3 is 13 residues long. CDR1 LGHNT and CDR2 FRNRAP come from the germline V gene. CDR3 DNA: TGTGCTAGTGGACAGGGGGCGTCAGATACGCAGTATTTT. Its translation is CASGQGASDTQYF.

V usage is TRBV5-1 and J usage is TRBJ2-1; 7 bases are a match to TRBD1. There are 15 residues in the CDR3. Per the germline V gene, CDR1 is SGHRS and CDR2 is YFSETQ. V was clipped by 1 base and J by 7 bases; unmatched bases: 8. DNA for the CDR3: TGCGCCAGCAGCTTGCCTTCGGGACAGCCAAATGAGCAGTTCTTC. Protein: CASSLPSGQPNEQFF.

The chain employs TRBV5-4 and TRBJ2-2, with 7 bases lining up with TRBD2. Germline trimming cut 6 bases from V and 5 bases from J; bases unmatched to any gene: 7. CDR1 is SGHNT and CDR2 is YYREEE in the germline V gene (reference sequence). CDR3 length equals 14 residues. CDR3 in amino acids: CASTQAGETGELFF. CDR3 nucleotide sequence: TGTGCCAGCACCCAGGCGGGGGAAACCGGGGAGCTGTTTTTT.

This clone was seen just once. This chain links TRBV11-2 with TRBJ2-2; 7 bases align to TRBD2. The V segment lost 5 bases and the J segment 5 bases; nucleotides outside the gene matches: 8. CDR1 SGHAT and CDR2 FQNNGV come from the germline V gene. This CDR3 is 15 amino acids long. DNA for the CDR3: TGTGCCAGCAGCCCCCGACTAGCTATAACCGGGGAGCTGTTTTTT. Amino acid sequence: CASSPRLAITGELFF.

The rearrangement uses TRBV18 and TRBJ1-4, with 8 bases lining up with TRBD1. Germline V gives CDR1 KGHSH, CDR2 LQKENI. Losses at the gene ends were 2 bases for V and 8 bases for J; bases not matched to a gene: 7. The length of the CDR3 is 15 residues. The DNA of the CDR3 is TGTGCCAGCTCACCAGACGACAGGGGCCTAGAAAAACTGTTTTTT. It specifies CASSPDDRGLEKLFF.

V usage is TRBV7-9 and J usage is TRBJ2-2; TRBD2 matches 7 bases. Germline V gene data show CDR1 as SEHNR and CDR2 as FQNEAQ (reference sequence). V shed 7 bases and J 2 bases; nucleotides not matched to a gene: 10. The CDR3 runs to 16 residues. The CDR3 DNA reads TGTGCCAGCAACCCTCCGGGAGGCCTTAACACCGGGGAGCTGTTTTTT. This codes for CASNPPGGLNTGELFF.

The V gene is TRBV28, the J gene TRBJ1-4, with a weak D call TRBD1 (5 bases). The CDR3 is made up of 15 amino acids. Germline loops: CDR1 MDHEN, CDR2 SYDVKM. Trimming removed 6 bases from V and 3 bases from J, with 14 bases in between. CDR3 in amino acids: CASSPGGRANEKLFF. Written as DNA, the CDR3 is TGTGCCAGCAGCCCCGGGGGGAGGGCTAATGAAAAACTGTTTTTT. The full variable domain, with the rest looked up from reference TRBV28 and TRBJ1-4, is DVKVTQSSRYLVKRTGEKVFLECVQDMDHENMFWYRQDPGLGLRLIYFSYDVKMKEKGDIPEGYSVSREKKERFSLILESASTNQTSMYLCASSPGGRANEKLFFGSGTQLSVL.

The chain has TRBV7-9 and TRBJ1-5; D unclear. Trimming removed 5 bases at V and 4 bases at J, with 15 bases between. Germline lookup yields CDR1 SEHNR and CDR2 FQNEAQ (reference sequence). This CDR3 comprises 15 residues. CDR3 in amino acids: CASSHAGWPNQPQHF. The CDR3 DNA reads as TGTGCCAGCAGCCACGCGGGGTGGCCTAATCAGCCCCAGCATTTT.

This clone was seen only once. The V call is TRBV18, the J call TRBJ2-2; D is unresolved. This CDR3 spans 14 amino acids. V lost 3 bases, J lost 1 base, and 6 bases lay in between. Germline V gene lookup returns CDR1 KGHSH and CDR2 LQKENI. The CDR3 DNA reads as TGTGCCAGCTCACCCACAGAGAACACCGGGGAGCTGTTTTTT. It codes for CASSPTENTGELFF. Supplemented by reference TRBV18 and TRBJ2-2, the full variable domain reads NAGVMQNPRHLVRRRGQEARLRCSPMKGHSHVYWYRQLPEEGLKFMVYLQKENIIDESGMPKERFSAEFPKEGPSILRIQQVVRGDSAAYFCASSPTENTGELFFGEGSRLTVL.

The V gene is TRBV14, the J gene TRBJ2-2; unclear D gene. Trimming removed 4 bases from V and 5 bases from J, with 8 bases in between. The V gene's germline CDR1 is SGHDN and CDR2 FVKESK. This CDR3 is 13 amino acids long. DNA of the CDR3: TGTGCCAGCAGCCTCCTCGGGACCGGGGAGCTGTTTTTT. This codes for CASSLLGTGELFF.

The sample holds one count of this clone. CDR3 nucleotides: TGTGCCAGCAGTTACTCCGGAGGGGGCGCCGAGCAGTACTTC. This encodes CASSYSGGGAEQYF. J is TRBJ2-7 and V is TRBV6-2 or TRBV6-3; TRBD1 is a possible D gene (7 bases). V was trimmed by 0 bases and J by 6 bases, leaving 12 bases between them. The CDR3 loop spans 14 amino acids. Germline assignment: CDR1 MNHEY and CDR2 SVGEGT.

By sample fraction, this clone is medium-sized (0.01 to 0.1%). The chain carries TRBV30 and TRBJ1-5; D is ambiguous. The CDR3 sequence is 14 residues long. V was shortened by 1 base and J by 4 bases, with 11 bases between the two germline ends. The germline V gene has CDR1 GTSNPN and CDR2 SVGIG (reference sequence). CDR3 DNA: TGTGCCTGGAGTGAACGCCAGAGGAATCAGCCCCAGCATTTT. Protein: CAWSERQRNQPQHF.

This chain uses TRBV6-5 with TRBJ2-7; 11 bases map to TRBD2. The CDR3 loop spans 14 amino acids. V shed 4 bases and J 7 bases; nucleotides not matched to a gene: 6. CDR1 MNHEY and CDR2 SVGAGI come from the germline V gene. The DNA of the CDR3 is TGTGCCAGCAGTTTAGGGACTAGCGGCAGGGAGCAGTACTTC. Translated: CASSLGTSGREQYF.

The rearrangement uses TRBV6-4 and TRBJ1-4; weak D call: TRBD1 (5 bases). Germline CDR1 reads MRHNA; CDR2 reads SNTAGT. The ends were cut back, 7 bases at V and 6 bases at J, with 18 bases in the middle. This CDR3 region has 15 residues. CDR3 DNA: TGTGCCAGCACCGATGAAGGAGGGGCTTATGAAAAACTGTTTTTT. Translation gives CASTDEGGAYEKLFF.

V usage is TRBV19 and J usage is TRBJ2-1; 8 bases are shared with TRBD2. Looked up from germline, CDR1 is LNHDA and CDR2 is SQIVND (reference sequence). This CDR3 spans 10 amino acids. The V gene end was trimmed by 7 bases and the J gene end by 14 bases; junction bases not matched to a gene: 4. The CDR3 DNA is TGTGCCAGTAAAAGACTAGCGAAGTTCTTC. This translates into CASKRLAKFF.

The rearrangement links TRBV5-6 to TRBJ1-1, with TRBD1 matching over 10 bases. Germline CDR1 and CDR2: SGHDT and YYEEEE. The CDR3 consists of 18 residues. Trimming cost V 2 bases and J 2 bases; bases outside gene matches: 12. The DNA for the CDR3 is TGTGCCAGCAGCTTACCGGTCCCAGGGACAGGGGCAAACACTGAAGCTTTCTTT. It encodes CASSLPVPGTGANTEAFF.

For this clone: The same CDR3 arises from other DNA sequences in this sample as well. This chain joins TRBV11-2 and TRBJ1-2, with 9 positions matching TRBD1. Trimming cost V 4 bases and J 6 bases; bases outside gene matches: 3. This CDR3 spans 13 amino acids. Germline loops: CDR1 SGHAT, CDR2 FQNNGV. The CDR3 reads CASSSGQGHGYTF. In DNA, the CDR3 is TGTGCCAGCAGCTCGGGACAGGGCCATGGCTACACCTTC.

The V gene is TRBV5-1, the J gene TRBJ2-5; 7 bases match TRBD1. Trimming took 4 bases from V and 7 from J; bases not matched to a gene: 7. Germline V CDR1 and CDR2: SGHRS, YFSETQ. The CDR3 runs 13 residues. CDR3 nucleotides: TGCGCCAGCAGCCAGGGGGATAGGTGGACCCAGTACTTC. As protein: CASSQGDRWTQYF.

The chain employs TRBV14 and TRBJ2-7; TRBD1 agrees at 9 bases. The length of the CDR3 is 15 residues. The junction had 10 bases not matched to a gene; V was cut back by 4 bases and J by 6 bases. Germline CDR1 SGHDN, CDR2 FVKESK. CDR3: CASSRRDRVLAEQYF. For the CDR3, the DNA is TGTGCCAGCAGCCGACGGGACAGGGTCCTCGCCGAGCAGTACTTC. The whole variable domain, filled in from reference TRBV14 and TRBJ2-7, reads EAGVTQFPSHSVIEKGQTVTLRCDPISGHDNLYWYRRVMGKEIKFLLHFVKESKQDESGMPNNRFLAERTGGTYSTLKVQPAELEDSGVYFCASSRRDRVLAEQYFGPGTRLTVT.

This chain joins TRBV7-8 and TRBJ2-2; 10 nucleotides line up with TRBD2. There are 18 residues in the CDR3. Per the germline V gene, CDR1 is SGHVS and CDR2 is FQNEAQ. V was clipped by 1 base and J by 3 bases; unmatched bases: 8. The chain's CDR3 is CASSLDRTSGRDTGELFF. For the CDR3, the DNA is TGTGCCAGCAGCTTAGACCGGACTAGCGGCAGGGACACCGGGGAGCTGTTTTTT.

The chain recombines TRBV7-9 with TRBJ2-5, with TRBD1 matching 9 bases. V trimming: 5 bases; J trimming: 5 bases; junction bases outside the gene matches: 12. This CDR3 spans 16 amino acids. Germline-derived CDR1 and CDR2 are SEHNR and FQNEAQ (reference sequence). CDR3 nucleotide sequence: TGTGCCAGCAGCGGCAAACAGGGGGCGCTGGGGGAGACCCAGTACTTC. This encodes CASSGKQGALGETQYF.

The chain joins TRBV4-3 to TRBJ2-1; TRBD2 aligns across 10 bases. The CDR3 is made up of 17 amino acids. The J segment lost 7 bases and the V segment lost 1 base, leaving 10 bases of the junction unmatched. Germline V gene sequence: CDR1 LGHNA, CDR2 YSLEER. The CDR3 nucleotides are TGCGCCAGCAGCCAAGGGGCCACACTAGCGGGAAAGAATGAGCAGTTCTTC. It translates to CASSQGATLAGKNEQFF.

This clone has a single count. The gene calls are TRBV7-2 and TRBJ2-2; 7 nucleotides match TRBD1. Trimming cost V 5 bases and J 8 bases; bases outside gene matches: 5. Per the germline V gene, CDR1 is SGHTA and CDR2 is FQGNSA. The CDR3 is made up of 13 amino acids. CDR3 sequence reads: CASSPSTGGELFF. As DNA, the CDR3 is TGTGCCAGCAGCCCATCGACAGGGGGGGAGCTGTTTTTT.

V usage is TRBV5-1 and J usage is TRBJ2-2; TRBD2 matches at 7 bases. With 1 base clipped from V and 4 bases from J, the junction kept 4 bases outside the gene matches. Germline CDR1 and CDR2: SGHRS and YFSETQ. This CDR3 has 15 residues. CDR3: CASSLSAGVTGELFF. Written as DNA, the CDR3 is TGCGCCAGCAGCTTGTCTGCGGGAGTCACCGGGGAGCTGTTTTTT.

Only a few counts were recorded for this clone. The chain employs TRBV19 and TRBJ2-1; 7 nucleotides line up with TRBD1. V shed 6 bases, J shed 6 bases, and the junction held 11 bases outside the gene matches. Looked up from germline, CDR1 is LNHDA and CDR2 is SQIVND (reference sequence). CDR3 length equals 15 residues. CDR3 sequence reads: CASREDRDGGNEQFF. In DNA form, the CDR3 reads TGTGCCAGTAGGGAAGACAGGGATGGGGGCAATGAGCAGTTCTTC. Based on the CDR3 plus reference TRBV19 and TRBJ2-1, the full variable domain is DGGITQSPKYLFRKEGQNVTLSCEQNLNHDAMYWYRQDPGQGLRLIYYSQIVNDFQKGDIAEGYSVSREKKESFPLTVTSAQKNPTAFYLCASREDRDGGNEQFFGPGTRLTVL.

This chain links TRBV7-9 with TRBJ2-3; the D is unclear. V was shortened by 3 bases and J by 7 bases, with 5 bases between the two germline ends. The CDR3 is 11 residues long. Germline loops: CDR1 SEHNR, CDR2 FQNEAQ (reference sequence). The CDR3 bases are TGTGCCAGCAGCTTGGAGTATACGCAGTATTTT. As protein: CASSLEYTQYF. The full variable domain, its missing parts supplied by reference TRBV7-9 and TRBJ2-3, is DTGVSQNPRHKITKRGQNVTFRCDPISEHNRLYWYRQTLGQGPEFLTYFQNEAQLEKSRLLSDRFSAERPKGSFSTLEIQRTEQGDSAMYLCASSLEYTQYFGPGTRLTVL.

This chain connects TRBV5-8 to TRBJ2-7, with TRBD1 matching 9 bases. The germline CDR1 and CDR2 sequences are SGHTS and YDEGEE. The CDR3 is 15 residues long. With V trimmed by 4 bases and J by 3 bases, 8 bases remained unmatched. The CDR3 DNA is TGTGCCAGCAGCCAACAGGGGGCGGCTTACTACGAGCAGTACTTC. Encoded protein: CASSQQGAAYYEQYF.